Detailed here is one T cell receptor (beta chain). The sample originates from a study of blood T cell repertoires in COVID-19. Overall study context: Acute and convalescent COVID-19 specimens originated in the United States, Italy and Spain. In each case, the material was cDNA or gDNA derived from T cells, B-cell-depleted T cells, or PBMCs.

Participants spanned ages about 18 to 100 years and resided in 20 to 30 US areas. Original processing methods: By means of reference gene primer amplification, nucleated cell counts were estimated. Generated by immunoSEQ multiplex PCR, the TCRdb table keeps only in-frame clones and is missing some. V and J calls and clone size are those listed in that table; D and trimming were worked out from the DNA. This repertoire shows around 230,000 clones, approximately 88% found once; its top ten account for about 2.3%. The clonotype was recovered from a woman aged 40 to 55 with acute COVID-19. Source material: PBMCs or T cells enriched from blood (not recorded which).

The CDR3 loop is CASSLTGVNTEAFF. CDR3 in DNA: TGTGCCAGCAGCTTAACGGGAGTGAACACTGAAGCTTTCTTT. V gene TRBV11-3 combines with J gene TRBJ1-1; no clear D. From germline, CDR1 is SGHNT and CDR2 YENEEA. CDR3 length: 14 amino acids. The V end was cut by 2 bases, the J end by 0 bases, with 7 bases between.